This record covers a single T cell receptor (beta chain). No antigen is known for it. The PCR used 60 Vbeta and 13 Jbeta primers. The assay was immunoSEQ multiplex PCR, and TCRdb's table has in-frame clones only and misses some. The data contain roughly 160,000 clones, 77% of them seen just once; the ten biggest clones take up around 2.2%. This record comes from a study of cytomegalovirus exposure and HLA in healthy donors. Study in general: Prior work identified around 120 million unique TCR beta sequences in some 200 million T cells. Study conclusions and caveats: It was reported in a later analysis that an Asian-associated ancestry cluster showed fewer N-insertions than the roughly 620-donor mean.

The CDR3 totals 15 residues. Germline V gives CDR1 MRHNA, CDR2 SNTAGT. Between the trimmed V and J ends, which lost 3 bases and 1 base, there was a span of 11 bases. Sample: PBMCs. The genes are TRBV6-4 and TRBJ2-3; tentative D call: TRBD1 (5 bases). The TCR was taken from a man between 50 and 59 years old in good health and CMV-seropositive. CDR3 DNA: TGTGCCAGCAGTGAAAGGGGCATGGGCACAGATACGCAGTATTTT. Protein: CASSERGMGTDTQYF.